Below, 2 T cell receptor beta chains from the same sample are listed, as sequenced in a study of blood T cell repertoires in COVID-19. This table comes from immunoSEQ multiplex PCR, and its TCRdb copy is limited to in-frame clones, with some not included. The sample carries some 150,000 clones, roughly 80% recorded once. Sequenced sample: peripheral blood. Receptors were obtained from a human donor in a cohort sampled during active COVID-19.

This chain links TRBV2 with TRBJ1-1; unclear D gene. This CDR3 is 13 amino acids long. Trimming removed 6 bases from V and 4 bases from J, with 12 bases in between. Per the germline V gene, CDR1 is SNHLY and CDR2 is FYNNEI. CDR3 sequence: CASRRQYGTEAFF. The CDR3 DNA reads as TGTGCCAGCAGAAGACAATACGGCACTGAAGCTTTCTTT.

The CDR3 sequence: CASSLGALAQGNTIYF. The DNA of the CDR3 is TGTGCCAGCAGCTTAGGGGCACTGGCGCAAGGAAACACCATATATTTT. The chain joins TRBV11-2 to TRBJ1-3; D is unclear. The CDR3 runs 16 residues. Germline CDR1 SGHAT, CDR2 FQNNGV. Trimming took 1 base from V and 4 from J, leaving 14 bases between them.